This is a list of T cell receptor beta chains from one sample in a study of T cell changes during pregnancy in multiple sclerosis. Using immunoSEQ multiplex PCR, the repertoire was profiled, and TCRdb retains in-frame clones only, with some absent. The table has tens of thousands of clones, approximately 90% seen once. Material: peripheral blood, obtained in the third trimester of pregnancy. The receptor source for this set is a female donor with multiple sclerosis, enrolled in a pregnancy study. CDR3s include the opening cysteine and the closing phenylalanine or tryptophan.

TRBV6-5	CASSLGQGRYEQYF
TRBV15	CATSRDRGQGYEQYF
TRBV6-1	CASSEDRDFYGYTF
TRBV2	CASSDPRAVGYTF
TRBV7-9	CASRMANTEAFF
TRBV10-2	CASRGDSIGYTF
TRBV5-5	CASSLTTSSGNTIYF
TRBV10-3	CAISPGVATNEKLFF
TRBV6-5	CASSYGTGRDEKLFF
TRBV5-5	CASTPKLAGMNNEQFF